The rows below give T cell receptor beta chains drawn from one sample of a study of blood T cell repertoires in COVID-19. Some clones are missing from TCRdb's copy, which holds only in-frame ones; the method was immunoSEQ multiplex PCR. The repertoire consists of 45,000 to 50,000 clones, with roughly 84% occurring once and the leading ten covering approximately 5.6%. The sequenced sample was peripheral blood. Receptor source: a woman in her sixties with acute or convalescent COVID-19. Each CDR3 is given with its conserved first and last residue. A D gene is named only where the DNA matches it firmly. Clone size is given for some rows only: seen once, a few or many times, or a class if the clone is expanded.

V: TRBV5-1
J: TRBJ1-4
size: NA
D: TRBD1
CDR3: CASTVTGGDEKLFF
DNA: TGCGCCAGCACCGTGACAGGGGGGGATGAAAAACTGTTTTTT

V: TRBV19
J: TRBJ1-1
size: NA
D: NA
CDR3: CASSIGRVFTEAFF
DNA: TGTGCCAGTAGTATCGGGCGGGTCTTCACTGAAGCTTTCTTT

V: TRBV7-3
J: TRBJ2-5
size: few
D: TRBD1
CDR3: CASSPDRGRLETQYF
DNA: TGTGCCAGCAGCCCCGACAGGGGGCGGTTAGAGACCCAGTACTTC

V: TRBV11-3
J: TRBJ2-5
size: NA
D: TRBD1
CDR3: CASSLRGTGGQETQYF
DNA: TGTGCCAGCAGCCTTCGGGGGACAGGGGGCCAAGAGACCCAGTACTTC

V: TRBV7-3
J: TRBJ2-1
size: NA
D: TRBD2
CDR3: CASSPAGTSAYNEQFF
DNA: TGTGCCAGCAGCCCAGCCGGGACTAGCGCCTACAATGAGCAGTTCTTC

V: TRBV27
J: TRBJ2-1
size: NA
D: NA
CDR3: CASSPGRESYNEQFF
DNA: TGTGCCAGCAGCCCCGGTAGAGAATCCTACAATGAGCAGTTCTTC

V: TRBV5-1
J: TRBJ2-7
size: NA
D: TRBD1
CDR3: CASSQDRYYEQYF
DNA: TGCGCCAGCAGCCAGGACAGGTACTACGAGCAGTACTTC

V: TRBV9
J: TRBJ1-2
size: NA
D: TRBD1
CDR3: CASSVAPDRSPYGYTF
DNA: TGTGCCAGCAGCGTAGCCCCGGACAGGAGCCCCTATGGCTACACCTTC

V: TRBV5-1
J: TRBJ2-1
size: NA
D: TRBD2
CDR3: CASSFSSGRGSEQFF
DNA: TGCGCCAGCAGCTTTTCTTCCGGGAGGGGGAGTGAGCAGTTCTTC

V: TRBV28
J: TRBJ2-6
size: NA
D: NA
CDR3: CASSPGSGANVLTF
DNA: TGTGCCAGCAGCCCAGGGTCTGGGGCCAACGTCCTGACTTTC

V: TRBV18
J: TRBJ2-5
size: NA
D: TRBD2
CDR3: CASSTSGIQETQYF
DNA: TGTGCCAGCTCGACTAGCGGGATTCAAGAGACCCAGTACTTC

V: TRBV4-2
J: TRBJ2-7
size: NA
D: NA
CDR3: CASSQETVLGYEQYF
DNA: TGTGCCAGCAGCCAAGAGACAGTCCTGGGGTACGAGCAGTACTTC

V: TRBV20-1
J: TRBJ2-4
size: NA
D: NA
CDR3: CSASRSLAKNIQYF
DNA: TGCAGTGCTAGTCGGTCTTTAGCCAAAAACATTCAGTACTTC

V: TRBV5-1
J: TRBJ2-7
size: NA
D: TRBD1
CDR3: CASSRGTGGREQYF
DNA: TGCGCCAGCAGCCGAGGGACAGGGGGCAGAGAGCAGTACTTC

V: TRBV11-2
J: TRBJ1-2
size: NA
D: NA
CDR3: CASSLPGGPANYGYTF
DNA: TGTGCCAGCAGCCTACCGGGGGGGCCAGCTAACTATGGCTACACCTTC

V: TRBV3-1/TRBV3-2
J: TRBJ2-4
size: NA
D: NA
CDR3: CASSNYLAKNIQYF
DNA: TGTGCCAGCAGCAATTATTTAGCCAAAAACATTCAGTACTTC

V: TRBV7-8
J: TRBJ2-3
size: NA
D: NA
CDR3: CASRGDISTDTQYF
DNA: TGTGCCAGCAGGGGGGACATTAGCACAGATACGCAGTATTTT

V: TRBV3-1/TRBV3-2
J: TRBJ1-5
size: few
D: NA
CDR3: CASSQGVSLLHQPQHF
DNA: TGTGCCAGCAGCCAAGGAGTAAGCCTATTGCATCAGCCCCAGCATTTT

V: TRBV7-2
J: TRBJ2-5
size: NA
D: NA
CDR3: CASSSGTFETQYF
DNA: TGTGCCAGCAGCTCCGGGACTTTTGAGACCCAGTACTTC

V: TRBV5-1
J: TRBJ2-2
size: NA
D: TRBD1
CDR3: CASSLGQGARTGELFF
DNA: TGCGCCAGCAGCTTGGGACAGGGGGCTCGCACCGGGGAGCTGTTTTTT

V: TRBV7-3
J: TRBJ2-5
size: NA
D: NA
CDR3: CASSLGGSQETQYF
DNA: TGTGCCAGCAGCTTAGGAGGGTCCCAAGAGACCCAGTACTTC

V: TRBV11-2
J: TRBJ2-7
size: NA
D: TRBD2
CDR3: CASSLGLAGVGEQYF
DNA: TGTGCCAGCAGCTTGGGACTAGCGGGAGTTGGGGAGCAGTACTTC

V: TRBV28
J: TRBJ1-1
size: NA
D: NA
CDR3: CASIPQTGSAEAFF
DNA: TGTGCCAGCATCCCCCAAACAGGGAGCGCTGAAGCTTTCTTT

V: TRBV3-1/TRBV3-2
J: TRBJ2-3
size: NA
D: TRBD1
CDR3: CASSPGQGFTDTQYF
DNA: TGTGCCAGCAGCCCGGGACAGGGTTTCACAGATACGCAGTATTTT

V: TRBV5-6
J: TRBJ2-1
size: NA
D: TRBD2
CDR3: CASSRRLAGDYNEQFF
DNA: TGTGCCAGCAGCCGAAGACTAGCGGGGGACTACAATGAGCAGTTCTTC

V: TRBV7-2
J: TRBJ1-2
size: NA
D: NA
CDR3: CASSPDSNYGYTF
DNA: TGTGCCAGCAGCCCGGACAGTAACTATGGCTACACCTTC

V: TRBV10-3
J: TRBJ2-1
size: NA
D: NA
CDR3: CAIRGGTEGSREQFF
DNA: TGTGCCATCAGGGGCGGGACAGAAGGGTCCCGTGAGCAGTTCTTC

V: TRBV30
J: TRBJ1-1
size: NA
D: NA
CDR3: CAWKAVEFTEAFF
DNA: TGTGCCTGGAAAGCCGTGGAGTTCACTGAAGCTTTCTTT

V: TRBV9
J: TRBJ1-4
size: NA
D: NA
CDR3: CASSVGGTQSEKLFF
DNA: TGTGCCAGCAGCGTAGGGGGGACACAATCGGAAAAACTGTTTTTT

V: TRBV19
J: TRBJ2-7
size: NA
D: TRBD1
CDR3: CASRDRGSYEQYF
DNA: TGTGCCAGTCGGGACAGGGGTTCCTACGAGCAGTACTTC

V: TRBV9
J: TRBJ2-7
size: NA
D: TRBD1
CDR3: CASSAGTGIHEQYF
DNA: TGTGCCAGCAGCGCCGGGACAGGGATCCACGAGCAGTACTTC

V: TRBV29-1
J: TRBJ1-2
size: NA
D: TRBD1
CDR3: CSVTGQGVGGYTF
DNA: TGCAGCGTTACGGGACAGGGGGTCGGAGGCTACACCTTC

V: TRBV6-5
J: TRBJ2-2
size: NA
D: NA
CDR3: CASSYRLAGELFF
DNA: TGTGCCAGCAGTTACAGGCTAGCCGGGGAGCTGTTTTTT

V: TRBV6-6
J: TRBJ1-1
size: NA
D: TRBD1
CDR3: CASSYRDREWGEAFF
DNA: TGTGCCAGCAGTTACCGGGACAGGGAATGGGGTGAAGCTTTCTTT

V: TRBV5-1
J: TRBJ1-4
size: NA
D: TRBD1
CDR3: CASSSDRGQEKLFF
DNA: TGCGCCAGCAGCTCGGACAGGGGCCAGGAAAAACTGTTTTTT

V: TRBV27
J: TRBJ2-7
size: NA
D: TRBD1
CDR3: CASSWSGTGGYEQYF
DNA: TGTGCCAGCAGTTGGTCTGGGACAGGGGGCTACGAGCAGTACTTC

V: TRBV6-5
J: TRBJ2-7
size: NA
D: TRBD2
CDR3: CASRLAGVYEQYF
DNA: TGTGCCAGCAGACTAGCGGGAGTATACGAGCAGTACTTC

V: TRBV7-6
J: TRBJ2-1
size: NA
D: TRBD1
CDR3: CASSLAGTDVSGQFF
DNA: TGTGCCAGCAGCTTAGCGGGGACAGACGTATCGGGGCAGTTCTTC

V: TRBV7-8
J: TRBJ2-7
size: NA
D: TRBD1
CDR3: CASSLDRASYEQYF
DNA: TGTGCCAGCAGCTTGGACAGGGCGTCCTACGAGCAGTACTTC

V: TRBV11-2
J: TRBJ1-2
size: NA
D: NA
CDR3: CASSPRGSGIDGYTF
DNA: TGTGCCAGCAGCCCCCGCGGTTCGGGGATTGATGGCTACACCTTC

V: TRBV2
J: TRBJ2-7
size: NA
D: NA
CDR3: CASSLYEQYF
DNA: TGTGCCAGCAGTTTATACGAGCAGTACTTC

V: TRBV6-2/TRBV6-3
J: TRBJ1-5
size: NA
D: NA
CDR3: CASSYSGGSQPQHF
DNA: TGTGCCAGCAGTTACTCGGGGGGTTCCCAGCCCCAGCATTTT

V: TRBV4-1
J: TRBJ2-6
size: NA
D: NA
CDR3: CASSQEEGAGANVLTF
DNA: TGCGCCAGCAGCCAAGAAGAGGGCGCTGGGGCCAACGTCCTGACTTTC

V: TRBV5-1
J: TRBJ2-1
size: NA
D: TRBD2
CDR3: CASSLNGLAGLRRQFF
DNA: TGCGCCAGCAGCCTAAACGGACTAGCGGGCCTCCGGAGGCAGTTCTTC

V: TRBV6-5
J: TRBJ2-3
size: NA
D: TRBD2
CDR3: CASTGGPDTQYF
DNA: TGTGCCAGCACGGGGGGTCCCGATACGCAGTATTTT

V: TRBV3-1/TRBV3-2
J: TRBJ1-3
size: NA
D: NA
CDR3: CASSLRGGGPGNTIYF
DNA: TGTGCCAGCAGCCTGAGGGGGGGAGGCCCTGGAAACACCATATATTTT

V: TRBV18
J: TRBJ1-3
size: NA
D: NA
CDR3: CASSPSGTQGNTIYF
DNA: TGTGCCAGCTCACCTAGCGGGACCCAAGGAAACACCATATATTTT

V: TRBV5-1
J: TRBJ1-1
size: medium-sized
D: NA
CDR3: CASSSSVIMNTEAFF
DNA: TGCGCCAGCAGCTCCAGCGTCATAATGAACACTGAAGCTTTCTTT

V: TRBV19
J: TRBJ2-2
size: NA
D: TRBD2
CDR3: CASSMIFSGDPGGELFF
DNA: TGTGCCAGTAGTATGATTTTTAGCGGGGACCCTGGCGGGGAGCTGTTTTTT

V: TRBV5-6
J: TRBJ2-7
size: NA
D: NA
CDR3: CASSLGIVQVTSYEQYF
DNA: TGTGCCAGCAGCTTAGGGATCGTACAGGTTACCTCCTACGAGCAGTACTTC